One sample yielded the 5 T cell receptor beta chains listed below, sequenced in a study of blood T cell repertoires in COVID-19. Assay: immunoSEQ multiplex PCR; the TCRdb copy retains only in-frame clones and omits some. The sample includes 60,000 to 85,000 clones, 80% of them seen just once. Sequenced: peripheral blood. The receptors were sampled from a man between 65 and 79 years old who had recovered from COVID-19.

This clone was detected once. The DNA of the CDR3 is TGTGCCAGCAAGGACAGCGGGAGAAGGGAGCAGTACTTC. This sequence encodes CASKDSGRREQYF. The rearrangement links TRBV6-5 to TRBJ2-7, with 8 bases lining up with TRBD2. J was trimmed by 7 bases and V by 7 bases; bases with no gene match: 9. Germline values: CDR1 MNHEY, CDR2 SVGAGI. The CDR3 length is 13 residues.

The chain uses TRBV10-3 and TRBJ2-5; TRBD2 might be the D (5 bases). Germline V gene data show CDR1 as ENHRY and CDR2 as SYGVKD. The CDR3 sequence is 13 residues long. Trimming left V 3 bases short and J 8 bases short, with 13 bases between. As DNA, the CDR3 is TGTGCCATCAGTGATGGAATCGGGATAACCCAGTACTTC. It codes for CAISDGIGITQYF.

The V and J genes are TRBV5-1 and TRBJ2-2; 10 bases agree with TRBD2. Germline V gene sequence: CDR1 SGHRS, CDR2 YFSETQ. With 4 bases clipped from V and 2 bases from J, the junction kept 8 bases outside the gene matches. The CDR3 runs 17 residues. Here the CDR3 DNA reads TGCGCCAGCAGCCCCTTGGCTAGCGGGAGTAACACCGGGGAGCTGTTTTTT. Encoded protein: CASSPLASGSNTGELFF.

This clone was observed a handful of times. The CDR3, as DNA: TGCGCCAGCAGCTCGCGGGGGAGTGACGGGGAGCTGTTTTTT. Translated: CASSSRGSDGELFF. The genes are TRBV5-1 and TRBJ2-2; 7 bases fit TRBD2. Per germline, CDR1 SGHRS and CDR2 YFSETQ. V shed 3 bases, J shed 7 bases, and the junction held 6 bases outside the gene matches. This CDR3 has 14 amino acids.

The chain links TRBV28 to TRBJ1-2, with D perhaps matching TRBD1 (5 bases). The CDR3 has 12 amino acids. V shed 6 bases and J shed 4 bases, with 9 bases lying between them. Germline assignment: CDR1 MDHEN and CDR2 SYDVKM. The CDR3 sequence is CASRGTVYGYTF. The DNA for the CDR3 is TGTGCCAGCAGAGGGACTGTCTATGGCTACACCTTC.